What follows describes a single T cell receptor beta chain. What it binds is not known. Unmatched junction bases numbered 8, after V lost 1 base and J lost 1 base. Germline V gene data show CDR1 as SGHRS and CDR2 as YFSETQ. The length of the CDR3 is 17 residues. Each cDNA got a UMI-containing oligo ligated at its 3' end. First-round PCR used 4 cycles and beta primers RC1.1 and RC1.2 covering TRBC1 and TRBC2. TCR alpha and beta chains were handled separately starting at the second PCR. TCRdb reprocessed the UMI-ligation and nested PCR reads via MiXCR and lists one record per CDR3 protein. Of approximately 57,000 distinct CDR3 sequences listed, more than 9% are singletons. The record originates from a study of quantifying T cell responses using KT2 cells. Study as a whole: cDNA was made from DNase-treated RNA using alpha and beta constant primers. Study outcomes and limitations: Very high KT2 spike-in numbers caused saturation in KT2 sequence detection. Even the lowest spike-in, about one KT2 cell per 100,000 PBMC, yielded detectable KT2 sequences.

KT2, a clone with a known TCR, was spiked into unfractionated PBMC. J is TRBJ2-5 and V is TRBV5-1; the match to TRBD2 covers 9 bases. The sequence came from a human donor. The sequenced sample consisted of PBMCs spiked with cells of the T cell clone KT2. The CDR3 sequence is CASSLLGLARAQETQYF. CDR3 nucleotides: TGCGCCAGCAGCTTGTTGGGACTAGCCAGGGCCCAAGAGACCCAGTACTTC.